This T cell receptor beta chain was captured in a study of lung T cells in sarcoidosis with Löfgren's syndrome. In the study overall: Sarcoidosis features CD4+ T cell accumulation in bronchoalveolar lavage fluid. Repertoire analyses centered on Löfgren's syndrome patients.

Germline V gene data show CDR1 as DFQATT and CDR2 as SNEGSKA (reference sequence). The CDR3 sequence is 12 residues long. Deletions cut 2 bases from V and 4 bases from J, with 6 bases between. In its sample, this clonotype was seen many times. Its antigen is unknown. A single record per CDR3 protein comes from TCRdb applying MiXCR to the reads. The sample lists fewer than 80,000 distinct CDR3 sequences; 21% were seen once. General study findings and limits: TRAV12-1 and TRBV2 were reportedly most expanded in Löfgren's patients. Multiple Löfgren's syndrome patients reportedly shared TRAV12-1 and TRBV2 CDR3 motifs, suggesting public CD4+ TCRs.

This clonotype was sampled from a human donor with sarcoidosis (Löfgren's syndrome or another form), or a control subject (not recorded which). The material sequenced was CD4+ T cells from PBMCs. The chain combines TRBV20-1 with TRBJ1-5, with D hard to call. The CDR3 here is CSARMGNQPQHF. The DNA for the CDR3 is TGCAGTGCTAGAATGGGAAATCAGCCCCAGCATTTT.